Below are 32 T cell receptor beta chains sequenced from a single sample in a study of identical twins. TCRdb fed the 5' RACE reads into MiXCR, producing one record per CDR3 protein. This table holds some 690,000 distinct CDR3 sequences, 21% found once. These records were also assigned to another study, of T cells expressing NK-cell markers.

Specimen: PBMCs. These receptors came from a young woman in good health.

In DNA form, the CDR3 reads TGTGCCAGCAGCCAAGGCATCGGATACGAGCAGTACTTC. Protein: CASSQGIGYEQYF. The gene calls are TRBV3-1 and TRBJ2-7; unclear D gene. CDR3 size: 13 residues. Deletions cut 1 base from V and 4 bases from J, with 8 bases between. Germline V gene lookup returns CDR1 LGHDT and CDR2 YNNKEL (reference sequence).

The CDR3 here is CASSPAFSGQPQHF. The CDR3 DNA follows: TGTGCCAGCAGCCCGGCCTTTAGCGGGCAGCCCCAGCATTTT. The V and J genes are TRBV7-2 and TRBJ1-5; D unresolved. CDR3 length equals 14 residues. Germline V gene sequence: CDR1 SGHTA, CDR2 FQGNSA. V dropped 5 bases and J dropped 7 bases, with 15 bases sitting between them.

CDR3 amino acids: CATGGRAYEQYF. CDR3 coding DNA: TGTGCCACGGGTGGCAGGGCCTACGAGCAGTACTTC. The genes are TRBV27 and TRBJ2-7; maybe TRBD1 (5 bases). Trimming stripped 10 bases from V and 2 bases from J, with 12 bases between. The CDR3 covers 12 residues. From germline, CDR1 is MNHEY and CDR2 SMNVEV (reference sequence).

V is TRBV7-6 and J is TRBJ2-7; no clear D. This CDR3 region has 14 residues. The germline CDR1 and CDR2 sequences are SGHVS and FNYEAQ. V was clipped by 4 bases and J by 5 bases, with 15 bases between them. The CDR3 DNA reads TGTGCCAGCAGCTCCCCGGGCGGAGCCCACGAGCAGTACTTC. Translated: CASSSPGGAHEQYF.

The CDR3 spells CASSLIGLLLNTEAFF. As DNA, the CDR3 is TGCGCCAGCAGCTTAATCGGGCTCCTATTGAACACTGAAGCTTTCTTT. The chain employs TRBV5-1 and TRBJ1-1; D gene ambiguous. The CDR3 sequence is 16 residues long. Germline V gives CDR1 SGHRS, CDR2 YFSETQ. V was clipped by 2 bases and J by 0 bases, with 14 bases between them.

This clonotype has a handful of counts. The CDR3 is CASSLGLASDNEQFF. In nucleotides, the CDR3 is TGCGCCAGCAGCTTGGGACTAGCGTCTGACAATGAGCAGTTCTTC. The chain recombines TRBV5-1 with TRBJ2-1; 8 bases match TRBD2. V lost 0 bases, J lost 5 bases, and 4 bases stayed unmatched. Germline CDR1 and CDR2: SGHRS and YFSETQ. The length of the CDR3 is 15 residues.

This clonotype showed up just a few times. CDR3 protein: CASSFRGRPETQYF. The CDR3 nucleotides are TGTGCCAGCAGCTTTCGTGGGCGTCCAGAGACCCAGTACTTC. V is TRBV6-1 and J is TRBJ2-5; no firm D call. The CDR3 sequence is 14 residues long. V was shortened by 6 bases and J by 4 bases, with 15 bases between the two germline ends. In germline, CDR1 is MNHNS, CDR2 SASEGT.

This clonotype was seen only a few times. V usage is TRBV12-3 or TRBV12-4 and J usage is TRBJ1-5; D uncertain. The V and J ends lost 6 bases and 7 bases respectively, with 13 bases between them. There are 13 residues in the CDR3. The CDR3 region is CASSLNQGQPQHF. CDR3 coding DNA: TGTGCCAGCAGCCTAAATCAAGGACAGCCCCAGCATTTT.

The chain uses TRBV12-3 or TRBV12-4 and TRBJ1-1, with D possibly being TRBD1 (5 bases). The CDR3 has 14 residues. The V end lost 8 bases, the J end lost 1 base, and 14 bases lay between the germline ends. CDR3 region: CASAAGPPNTEAFF. Written as DNA, the CDR3 is TGTGCCAGCGCGGCGGGGCCGCCGAACACTGAAGCTTTCTTT.

DNA for the CDR3: TGCAGTGCCTGGAAGGACAGGACCGACAATGAGCAGTTCTTC. This gives the protein CSAWKDRTDNEQFF. This chain joins TRBV20-1 and TRBJ2-1; TRBD1 agrees at 7 bases. J was trimmed by 5 bases and V by 6 bases; bases with no gene match: 10. CDR3 length: 14 amino acids. Per germline, CDR1 DFQATT and CDR2 SNEGSKA (reference sequence).

This clonotype was found a few times. This sequence joins TRBV6-5 and TRBJ2-1; TRBD2 agrees at 13 bases. Losses at the gene ends were 0 bases for V and 15 bases for J; bases not matched to a gene: 8. CDR1 MNHEY and CDR2 SVGAGI come from the germline V gene. The CDR3 length is 15 residues. CDR3 region: CASSYSTTGLAGLFF. For the CDR3, the DNA is TGTGCCAGCAGTTACTCGACCACGGGACTAGCGGGGCTGTTCTTC.

This clonotype turned up a few times. V is TRBV10-1 and J is TRBJ2-5; tentative D call: TRBD2 (6 bases). Trimming pared 2 bases from V and 5 bases from J, leaving 9 bases between. Germline V CDR1 and CDR2: WNHNN, SYGVQD (reference sequence). This CDR3 is built from 13 residues. The CDR3, as DNA: TGCGCCAGCAGTGAGACCCGGGGGGAGACCCAGTACTTC. It translates to CASSETRGETQYF.

For this clonotype: A much larger clone differs from this one at a single base, so this may be a read error. V gene TRBV29-1 combines with J gene TRBJ1-2, with D perhaps matching TRBD1 (5 bases). Between the trimmed V and J ends, which lost 4 bases and 8 bases, there was a span of 11 bases. CDR1 is SQVTM, CDR2 ANQGSEA, per germline. The CDR3 extends over 11 amino acids. CDR3 sequence reads: CSVAVTEGYTF. CDR3 DNA: TGCAGCGTTGCCGTGACAGAGGGCTACACCTTC.

The chain uses TRBV6-4 and TRBJ2-1; the D call may be TRBD1 or TRBD2 (7 bases each). The CDR3 contains 12 residues. The V end lost 8 bases, the J end lost 10 bases, and 15 bases lay between the germline ends. Germline CDR1 reads MRHNA; CDR2 reads SNTAGT. CDR3 amino acids: CASATGEGEQFF. The DNA of the CDR3 is TGTGCCAGCGCCACAGGGGAGGGAGAGCAGTTCTTC.

The chain couples TRBV29-1 to TRBJ2-2; 10 bases are shared with TRBD2. The germline V gene encodes CDR1 SQVTM and CDR2 ANQGSEA. This CDR3 is built from 13 residues. V was clipped by 7 bases and J by 5 bases; unmatched bases: 4. The CDR3 DNA sequence: TGCAGCGCCCAGCGGGAGGGGACCGGGGAGCTGTTTTTT. Its protein product is CSAQREGTGELFF.

Only a few counts were recorded for this clonotype. This sequence joins TRBV4-3 and TRBJ2-7, with 7 bases aligning to TRBD2. J gave up 6 bases and V 3 bases, and 14 bases lay outside the gene matches. This CDR3 is built from 16 residues. Germline V CDR1 and CDR2: LGHNA, YSLEER. This CDR3 is CASSHRTSGNAGEQYF. Here the CDR3 DNA reads TGCGCCAGCAGCCACCGAACAAGCGGGAACGCGGGCGAGCAGTACTTC.

This clonotype has ten or more counts. This chain joins TRBV9 and TRBJ2-2; D remains unclear. Trimming left V 0 bases short and J 4 bases short, with 4 bases between. Per germline, CDR1 SGDLS and CDR2 YYNGEE. This CDR3 spans 13 amino acids. The CDR3 sequence is CASSVGLTGELFF. The CDR3 DNA reads as TGTGCCAGCAGCGTAGGTCTCACCGGGGAGCTGTTTTTT.

This clonotype was counted between two and nine times. The chain joins TRBV20-1 to TRBJ2-3, with D possibly being TRBD2 (6 bases). The V gene lost 0 bases and the J gene lost 1 base, with 17 bases spanning the gap. Looked up from germline, CDR1 is DFQATT and CDR2 is SNEGSKA (reference sequence). The CDR3 contains 17 residues. The CDR3 loop is CSARDQERREGTDTQYF. In nucleotides, the CDR3 is TGCAGTGCTAGAGATCAGGAGCGGAGGGAGGGCACAGATACGCAGTATTTT.

The chain employs TRBV10-3 and TRBJ2-7; 7 bases are shared with TRBD1. The germline CDR1 and CDR2 sequences are ENHRY and SYGVKD. With 5 bases clipped from V and 7 bases from J, the junction kept 14 bases outside the gene matches. CDR3 length equals 15 residues. DNA for the CDR3: TGTGCCATCAGTCCCGTCAAGGGGGCCTGGGTAGAGCAGTACTTC. It is translated as CAISPVKGAWVEQYF.

There are many counts of this clonotype. The V call is TRBV3-1, the J call TRBJ1-2, with 7 bases fitting TRBD1. V trimming: 2 bases; J trimming: 0 bases; junction bases outside the gene matches: 3. CDR1 is LGHDT, CDR2 YNNKEL, per germline (reference sequence). The CDR3 has 15 residues. Here the CDR3 DNA reads TGTGCCAGCAGCCAACGACAGGGCGCTAACTATGGCTACACCTTC. This translates into CASSQRQGANYGYTF.

Only a few counts were recorded for this clonotype. V and J are TRBV5-1 and TRBJ2-3; D may be TRBD1 (7 bases). This CDR3 region has 17 residues. Trimming pared 0 bases from V and 4 bases from J, leaving 18 bases between. CDR1 is SGHRS and CDR2 is YFSETQ in the germline V gene. CDR3 DNA sequence: TGCGCCAGCAGCTTGGGGAGGGACTTCAGGGGGTCAGATACGCAGTATTTT. As protein: CASSLGRDFRGSDTQYF.

The chain carries TRBV15 and TRBJ2-2; 8 bases fit TRBD2. The CDR3 spans 14 residues. The junction had 3 bases not matched to a gene; V was cut back by 3 bases and J by 6 bases. The germline V gene encodes CDR1 LNHNV and CDR2 YYDKDF (reference sequence). CDR3 loop: CATSSGGASGELFF. As DNA, the CDR3 is TGTGCCACCAGCAGCGGGGGGGCCTCCGGGGAGCTGTTTTTT.

This clonotype appeared a few times. At one end the junction does not follow the germline gene, possibly because of a read error. The chain employs TRBV12-3 or TRBV12-4 and TRBJ2-3, with 12 bases that match TRBD2. The CDR3 runs 14 residues. The CDR3 is CASSLAGGRNTQYF. The CDR3 region has the DNA TGTGCCAGCAGTCTAGCGGGAGGGAGGAATACGCAGTATTTT.

The chain employs TRBV12-3 or TRBV12-4 and TRBJ1-2; no clear D. The length of the CDR3 is 11 residues. V lost 5 bases, J lost 9 bases, and 10 bases lay in between. The CDR3 spells CASSTTRSYTF. In nucleotides, the CDR3 is TGTGCCAGCAGTACTACCAGGAGCTACACCTTC.

The DNA for the CDR3 is TGTGCCAGCAGCCCTATGAGCCAGGCCCTCCACTTT. This translates into CASSPMSQALHF. This chain joins TRBV12-3 or TRBV12-4 and TRBJ1-6, with D unresolved. V lost 6 bases and J lost 14, with 14 bases in between. The CDR3 length is 12 residues.

The chain uses TRBV9 and TRBJ2-1, with TRBD2 matching over 12 bases. The CDR3 length is 16 residues. J lost 4 bases, V lost 3 bases, and 5 bases had no gene match. From germline, CDR1 is SGDLS and CDR2 YYNGEE. CDR3 nucleotide sequence: TGTGCCAGCAGCGGACTAGCGGGGGCTTTATACAATGAGCAGTTCTTC. Amino acids: CASSGLAGALYNEQFF.

The chain combines TRBV9 with TRBJ1-3, with D perhaps matching TRBD1 (5 bases). Trimming removed 3 bases at V and 1 base at J, with 11 bases between. Germline V gene lookup returns CDR1 SGDLS and CDR2 YYNGEE. This CDR3 is built from 15 residues. Here the CDR3 DNA reads TGTGCCAGCAGCGGGGGGATCAGGTCTGGAAACACCATATATTTT. It is translated as CASSGGIRSGNTIYF.

Worth noting for this clonotype: This may come from a read error, since a much larger clone is one base off. The chain recombines TRBV3-1 with TRBJ2-3; D call uncertain. The CDR3 is 12 residues long. V was trimmed by 5 bases and J by 2 bases, leaving 5 bases between them. The V gene's germline CDR1 is LGHDT and CDR2 YNNKEL (reference sequence). The CDR3 DNA reads TGTGCCAGCAGCTTTATCACAGATACGCAGTATTTT. Protein product: CASSFITDTQYF.

This clonotype was detected only a few times. V usage is TRBV9 and J usage is TRBJ2-3, with 8 bases aligning to TRBD1. The CDR3 extends over 13 amino acids. CDR1 is SGDLS and CDR2 is YYNGEE in the germline V gene. J was trimmed by 4 bases and V by 4 bases; bases with no gene match: 2. The CDR3 spells CASSSRGPDTQYF. The DNA of the CDR3 is TGTGCCAGCAGCTCCAGGGGGCCAGATACGCAGTATTTT.

This clonotype has more than one count but fewer than ten. The rearrangement links TRBV6-6 to TRBJ1-2; possible D gene TRBD1, 5 bases. The CDR3 has 12 amino acids. Deletions cut 4 bases from V and 8 bases from J, with 11 bases between. Germline values: CDR1 MNHNY, CDR2 SVGAGI (reference sequence). The CDR3 loop reads CASSWGVEGYTF. The CDR3 coding sequence is TGTGCCAGCAGTTGGGGGGTAGAAGGCTACACCTTC.

The chain carries TRBV6-1 and TRBJ2-7; D is unresolved. The CDR3 length is 13 residues. CDR1 is MNHNS and CDR2 is SASEGT in the germline V gene. The V end lost 1 base, the J end lost 3 bases, and 7 bases lay between the germline ends. This chain's CDR3 is CASSEGGDYEQYF. Written as DNA, the CDR3 is TGTGCCAGCAGTGAAGGTGGGGACTACGAGCAGTACTTC.

The V call is TRBV4-3, the J call TRBJ2-7; the D call may be TRBD1 or TRBD2 (5 bases each). This CDR3 comprises 13 residues. The germline gives CDR1 LGHNA, CDR2 YSLEER. Deletions cut 0 bases from V and 9 bases from J, with 12 bases between. CDR3 residues: CASSQDGTVAQYF. CDR3 nucleotides: TGCGCCAGCAGCCAAGATGGGACGGTCGCGCAGTACTTC.